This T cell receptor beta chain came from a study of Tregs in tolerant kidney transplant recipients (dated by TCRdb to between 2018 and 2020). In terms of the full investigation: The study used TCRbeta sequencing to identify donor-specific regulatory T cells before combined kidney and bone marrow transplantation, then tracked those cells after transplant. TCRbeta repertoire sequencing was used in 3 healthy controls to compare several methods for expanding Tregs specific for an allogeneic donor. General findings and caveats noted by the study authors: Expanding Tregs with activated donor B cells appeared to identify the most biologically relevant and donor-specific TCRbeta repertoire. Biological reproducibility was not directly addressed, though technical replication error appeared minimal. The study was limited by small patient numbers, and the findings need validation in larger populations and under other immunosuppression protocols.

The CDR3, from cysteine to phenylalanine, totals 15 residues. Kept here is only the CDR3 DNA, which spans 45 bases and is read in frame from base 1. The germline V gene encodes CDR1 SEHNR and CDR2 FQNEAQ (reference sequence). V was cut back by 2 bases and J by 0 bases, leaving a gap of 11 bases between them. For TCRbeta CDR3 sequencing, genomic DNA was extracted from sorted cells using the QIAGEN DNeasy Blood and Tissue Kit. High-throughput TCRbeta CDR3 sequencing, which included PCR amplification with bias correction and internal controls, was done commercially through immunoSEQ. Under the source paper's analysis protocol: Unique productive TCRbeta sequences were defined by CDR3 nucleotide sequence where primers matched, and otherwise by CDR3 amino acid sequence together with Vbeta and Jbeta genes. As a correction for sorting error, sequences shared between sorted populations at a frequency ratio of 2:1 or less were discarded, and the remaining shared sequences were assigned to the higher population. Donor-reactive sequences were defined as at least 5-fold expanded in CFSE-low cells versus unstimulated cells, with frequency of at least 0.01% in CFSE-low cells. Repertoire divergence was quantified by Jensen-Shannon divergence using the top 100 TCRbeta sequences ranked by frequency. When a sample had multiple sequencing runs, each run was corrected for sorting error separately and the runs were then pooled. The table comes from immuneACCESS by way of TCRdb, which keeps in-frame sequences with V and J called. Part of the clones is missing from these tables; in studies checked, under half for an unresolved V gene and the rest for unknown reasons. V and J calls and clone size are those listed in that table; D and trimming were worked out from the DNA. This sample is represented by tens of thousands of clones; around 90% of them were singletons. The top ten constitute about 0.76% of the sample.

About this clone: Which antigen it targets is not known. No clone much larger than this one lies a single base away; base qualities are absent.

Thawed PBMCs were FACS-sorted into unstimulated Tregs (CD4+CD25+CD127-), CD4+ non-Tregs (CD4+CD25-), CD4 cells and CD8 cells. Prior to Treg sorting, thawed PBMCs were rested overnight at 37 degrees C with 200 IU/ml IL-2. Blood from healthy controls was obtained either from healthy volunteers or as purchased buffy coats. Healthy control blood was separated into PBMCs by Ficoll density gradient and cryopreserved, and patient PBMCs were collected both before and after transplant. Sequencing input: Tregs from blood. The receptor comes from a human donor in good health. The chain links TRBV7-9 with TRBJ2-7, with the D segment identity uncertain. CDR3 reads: CASSLWTKSSYEQYF. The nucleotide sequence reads TGTGCCAGCAGCTTATGGACCAAGAGCTCCTACGAGCAGTACTTC.